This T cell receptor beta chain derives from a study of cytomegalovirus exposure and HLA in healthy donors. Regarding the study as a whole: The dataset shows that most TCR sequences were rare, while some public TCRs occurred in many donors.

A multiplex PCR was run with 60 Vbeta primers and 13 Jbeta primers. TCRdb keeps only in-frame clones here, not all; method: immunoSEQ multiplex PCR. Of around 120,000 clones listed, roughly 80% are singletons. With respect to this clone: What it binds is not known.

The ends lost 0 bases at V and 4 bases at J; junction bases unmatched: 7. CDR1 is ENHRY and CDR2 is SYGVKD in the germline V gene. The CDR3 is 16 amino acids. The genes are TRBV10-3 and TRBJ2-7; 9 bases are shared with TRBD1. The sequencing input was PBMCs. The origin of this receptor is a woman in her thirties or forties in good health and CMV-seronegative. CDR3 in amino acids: CAISESTEGQGYEQYF. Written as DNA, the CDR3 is TGTGCCATCAGTGAGTCGACGGAGGGACAGGGATACGAGCAGTACTTC.